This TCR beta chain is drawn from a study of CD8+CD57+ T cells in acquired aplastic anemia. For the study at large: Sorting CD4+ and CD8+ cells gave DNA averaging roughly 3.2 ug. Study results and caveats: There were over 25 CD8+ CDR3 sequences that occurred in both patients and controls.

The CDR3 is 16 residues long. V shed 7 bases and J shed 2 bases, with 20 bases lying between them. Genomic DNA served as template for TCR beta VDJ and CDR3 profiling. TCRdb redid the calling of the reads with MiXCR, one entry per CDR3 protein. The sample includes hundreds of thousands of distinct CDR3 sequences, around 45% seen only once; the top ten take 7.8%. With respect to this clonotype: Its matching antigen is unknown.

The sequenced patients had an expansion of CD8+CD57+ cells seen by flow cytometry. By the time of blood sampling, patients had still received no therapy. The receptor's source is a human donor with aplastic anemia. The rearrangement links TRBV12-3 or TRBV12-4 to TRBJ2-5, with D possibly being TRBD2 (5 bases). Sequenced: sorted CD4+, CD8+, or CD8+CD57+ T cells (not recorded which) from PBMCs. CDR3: CASTNDGSGIQETQYF. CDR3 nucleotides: TGTGCCAGCACCAACGATGGGAGCGGAATTCAAGAGACCCAGTACTTC.